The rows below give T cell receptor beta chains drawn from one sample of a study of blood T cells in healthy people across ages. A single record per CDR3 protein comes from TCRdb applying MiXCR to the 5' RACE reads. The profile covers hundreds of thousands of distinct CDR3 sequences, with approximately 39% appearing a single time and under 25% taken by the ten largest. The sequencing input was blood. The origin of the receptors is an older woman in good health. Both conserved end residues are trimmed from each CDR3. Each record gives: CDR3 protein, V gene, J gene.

ASSQDRGGVRGRFDRVSYNEQF	TRBV4-2	TRBJ2-1
ASSPGTSGLHNEQF	TRBV3-1	TRBJ2-1
ASSQLTGVRGNYNEQF	TRBV3-1	TRBJ2-1
SVVKQGPYEQY	TRBV29-1	TRBJ2-7
ASSYGSGTANNEQF	TRBV6-5	TRBJ2-1
SVELDNSYEQY	TRBV29-1	TRBJ2-7
ASTHSRGAQETQY	TRBV11-1	TRBJ2-5
ASRTGQENTEAF	TRBV6-6	TRBJ1-1
ASSLATGRNQPQH	TRBV7-6	TRBJ1-5
ASSGRSGSPYNEQF	TRBV3-1	TRBJ2-1
ASSYLGEGRNEQF	TRBV6-2/TRBV6-3	TRBJ2-1
ASSLSLAGGNEQF	TRBV7-8	TRBJ2-1
ASSYRAVYEQY	TRBV2	TRBJ2-7
ASSQTGFSYNEQF	TRBV28	TRBJ2-1
ASSQSSGGADTQY	TRBV4-2	TRBJ2-3
ASSQWVGGYT	TRBV3-1	TRBJ1-2
SAQTGVETQY	TRBV20-1	-
ASSTGVAYEQY	TRBV27	TRBJ2-7
ASSYPLETQY	TRBV5-6	TRBJ2-5
ACKREWSHNEQF	TRBV19	TRBJ2-1
SARVRQGAYYGYT	TRBV20-1	TRBJ1-2
ASRSWGQGLETQY	TRBV11-2	TRBJ2-5
ASSWSGQGQGTGELF	TRBV5-1	TRBJ2-2
ASSQDLGWASGESNEQF	TRBV14	TRBJ2-1
AISEMGGSYNEQY	TRBV10-3	-
ASMVGTSGANVLT	TRBV7-9	TRBJ2-6
SAPFGQETQY	TRBV20-1	TRBJ2-5
ASSFVSETQY	TRBV12-3/TRBV12-4	TRBJ2-5
ASSRSEPYNEQF	TRBV27	TRBJ2-1
ASSLATGGHEQY	TRBV7-2	TRBJ2-7
ASSLGGGAREQF	TRBV12-3/TRBV12-4	TRBJ2-1
SARQREIYNEQF	TRBV20-1	TRBJ2-1
TSRGTLGTSAKGDTQY	TRBV12-3/TRBV12-4	TRBJ2-3
SVEGGVGASTYNEQF	TRBV29-1	TRBJ2-1
ASTGVSSYEQY	TRBV6-5	TRBJ2-7
ASSGEGWARVGNQPQH	TRBV7-2	TRBJ1-5
ASRTGTGSYEQY	TRBV6-2/TRBV6-3	TRBJ2-7
ASSSRLAGGMGGGQQF	TRBV5-1	TRBJ2-1
ASSWAGTDYEQY	TRBV27	TRBJ2-7